Listed here is a single T cell receptor (beta chain). The target antigen is unknown. Germline V gives CDR1 MNHEY, CDR2 SVGAGI. There are 13 residues in the CDR3. V dropped 6 bases and J dropped 8; count of bases not matched to a gene: 9. This was the immunoSEQ version 4 assay in survey mode. Measured with immunoSEQ multiplex PCR; TCRdb has only the in-frame clones, and not every one. The sample includes tens of thousands of clones, around 80% of them seen just once. The stimulus was lysate of CMV-infected fibroblasts, 9 to 10 ug/mL. Sorted nonresponding memory CD4+ T cells were CD40L-negative, CD69-negative, CD45RO-high. The data derive from a study of persistence of HIV-infected CD4 T cells. Study conclusions and caveats: Degenerate expanded CDR3beta sequences were enriched among CMV- and Gag-responding cells.

This TCR was sampled from an adult man with HIV who was CMV-seropositive. The chain is built from TRBV6-5 and TRBJ2-5, with 7 nucleotides matching TRBD2. The material sequenced was CD4+ T cells sorted from PBMCs after roughly 17-hour stimulation, taken from a patient who received antiretroviral therapy. In DNA form, the CDR3 reads TGTGCCAGCAGGGCGGGGGTTAGCATCACCCAGTACTTC. Translating it yields CASRAGVSITQYF.